Listed here are 8 T cell receptor beta chains from one sample, sequenced in a study of vaccination effects on CD4 cells after COVID-19. Researchers isolated CD4+ T cells once less than 13 days of culture had elapsed. TCRdb's table, derived via immunoSEQ multiplex PCR, lists solely in-frame clones and lacks some. The sample shows under 50,000 clones, about 70% of them seen only once. Their antigens remain unidentified. Sequencing used CD4+ T cells from PBMCs cultured without peptide, obtained before COVID-19 vaccination. The source is a human donor who had a prior SARS-CoV-2 infection.

The chain is built from TRBV25-1 and TRBJ2-7, with 7 nucleotides matching TRBD2. V dropped 6 bases and J dropped 0; count of bases not matched to a gene: 8. This CDR3 comprises 15 residues. Germline CDR1 reads MGHDK; CDR2 reads SYGVNS. The CDR3 sequence: CASSSTSASSYEQYF. For the CDR3, the DNA is TGTGCCAGCAGCAGTACTAGCGCGAGCTCCTACGAGCAGTACTTC.

The rearrangement joins TRBV9 to TRBJ1-2; maybe TRBD1 (5 bases). CDR1 and CDR2 from the germline V gene are SGDLS and YYNGEE. V was clipped by 3 bases and J by 8 bases, with 17 bases between them. The CDR3 covers 14 residues. The CDR3 loop is CASSDNRDSGGYTF. The CDR3 coding sequence is TGTGCCAGCAGCGACAATCGCGACAGTGGCGGCTACACCTTC.

The chain is built from TRBV6-6 and TRBJ2-2; D gene ambiguous. The V gene's germline CDR1 is MNHNY and CDR2 SVGAGI (reference sequence). The germline V and J ends were trimmed by 5 bases and 0 bases, with 10 bases remaining between them. This CDR3 region has 15 residues. CDR3 in DNA: TGTGCCAGCAGTGCAGACGCGACGAACACCGGGGAGCTGTTTTTT. Translating gives CASSADATNTGELFF.

The rearrangement links TRBV6-5 to TRBJ1-6, with 9 bases lining up with TRBD1. The CDR3 has 15 amino acids. Trimming removed 7 bases from V and 10 bases from J; junction bases left unmatched: 11. Per germline, CDR1 MNHEY and CDR2 SVGAGI. The CDR3 spells CASKLGGQGQSPLHF. In DNA, the CDR3 is TGTGCCAGCAAACTAGGGGGACAGGGACAGTCACCCCTCCACTTT.

This clone was observed once. The V call is TRBV5-4, the J call TRBJ1-3; D remains unclear. The CDR3 length is 13 residues. Trimming stripped 2 bases from V and 4 bases from J, with 7 bases between. Germline assignment: CDR1 SGHNT and CDR2 YYREEE (reference sequence). CDR3 loop: CASSFRTGNTIYF. The CDR3 DNA reads as TGTGCCAGCAGCTTCAGAACAGGAAACACCATATATTTT.

CDR3 nucleotide sequence: TGTGCCAGCTCACCATCGGGGACGGCAACTAATGAAAAACTGTTTTTT. Translated: CASSPSGTATNEKLFF. The chain couples TRBV18 to TRBJ1-4, with D possibly TRBD1 on 5 matching bases. The CDR3 spans 16 residues. The V gene's germline CDR1 is KGHSH and CDR2 LQKENI. Trimming left V 2 bases short and J 0 bases short, with 10 bases between.

This chain joins TRBV5-6 and TRBJ1-1, with D possibly TRBD1 on 6 matching bases. Germline V gives CDR1 SGHDT, CDR2 YYEEEE. CDR3 length equals 15 residues. V was trimmed by 3 bases and J by 1 base, leaving 13 bases between them. The CDR3 DNA sequence: TGTGCCAGCAGCTACGGTCCACAGGGGAACACTGAAGCTTTCTTT. Translated, it gives CASSYGPQGNTEAFF.

The chain couples TRBV28 to TRBJ2-7; D unresolved. Germline-derived CDR1 and CDR2 are MDHEN and SYDVKM. This CDR3 has 14 amino acids. V was clipped by 4 bases and J by 5 bases, with 15 bases between them. CDR3 amino acids: CASSSPVLPHEQYF. The CDR3 DNA sequence: TGTGCCAGCAGTTCGCCCGTCCTCCCCCACGAGCAGTACTTC.